Reported below is one TCR beta chain. Each CDR3 protein is one row after TCRdb ran MiXCR on the RT-PCR reads. Of 550,000 to 750,000 distinct CDR3 sequences in the sample, 14% were seen once. The CDR3 consists of 16 residues. V was shortened by 0 bases and J by 2 bases, with 14 bases between the two germline ends. Germline V gene sequence: CDR1 DFQATT, CDR2 SNEGSKA (reference sequence). The receptor comes from a female donor in good health, serving as a healthy control. The J gene is TRBJ2-1, the V gene TRBV20-1; D possibly matches TRBD1 or TRBD2 (5 bases each). The sequencing sample was made of memory CD4+ T cells from blood. CDR3 nucleotides: TGCAGTGCTAGAGATGGTGGGGGTGGGCCCTACAATGAGCAGTTCTTC. Translating it yields CSARDGGGGPYNEQFF.